The 29 T cell receptor beta chains below come from one sample, sequenced in a study of T cells in Graves' hyperthyroidism and ophthalmopathy. Using RNA transcripts as the source, TCR beta CDR3 regions were amplified. TCR CDR3 underwent first-round RT-PCR with the HTBI primer set. TCRdb reanalysed the multiplex PCR reads using MiXCR and keeps one entry per CDR3 protein. The sample contains 400,000 to 550,000 distinct CDR3 sequences, approximately 25% of which appear only once. Sequencing was done on a sample of blood. These receptor sequences come from a woman under 40 with Graves' ophthalmopathy.

A word on this clonotype: The junction does not match germline at one end; this may be a read error. V usage is TRBV6-1 and J usage is TRBJ2-5, with D possibly matching TRBD1 (5 bases). The CDR3 contains 13 residues. Germline V CDR1 and CDR2: MNHNS, SASEGT. The CDR3 coding sequence is TGTGCCAGCAGTGAATCAGGGTCGGAGACCAAGTACTTC. Protein: CASSESGSETKYF.

This clonotype was seen a few times. This chain joins TRBV28 and TRBJ1-2; D not certain. Trimming stripped 4 bases from V and 8 bases from J, with 11 bases between. Looked up from germline, CDR1 is MDHEN and CDR2 is SYDVKM. This CDR3 has 12 amino acids. Here the CDR3 DNA reads TGTGCCAGCAGTTCCTCCCTGGAGGGCTACACCTTC. Encoded protein: CASSSSLEGYTF.

This clonotype was observed once. The J gene is TRBJ2-5, the V gene TRBV24-1; D possibly matches TRBD1 or TRBD2 (5 bases each). The CDR3 runs 17 residues. Germline lookup yields CDR1 KGHDR and CDR2 SFDVKD. Trimming cost V 5 bases and J 5 bases, with 23 bases left between them. This CDR3 is CATSVLQRDGYTETQYF. In DNA, the CDR3 is TGTGCCACCAGTGTATTGCAAAGGGACGGGTATACGGAGACCCAGTACTTC.

This chain joins TRBV7-8 and TRBJ1-5, with D uncertain. This CDR3 is 15 amino acids long. Trimming took 6 bases from V and 0 from J, leaving 12 bases between them. Per the germline V gene, CDR1 is SGHVS and CDR2 is FQNEAQ. CDR3 in amino acids: CASSEVRNSNQPQHF. CDR3 nucleotide sequence: TGTGCCAGCAGTGAAGTCAGAAATAGCAATCAGCCCCAGCATTTT.

This clonotype was counted only a few times. The J gene is TRBJ2-2, the V gene TRBV6-4, with 7 nucleotides matching TRBD1. V gave up 10 bases and J gave up 4 bases; unmatched junction bases: 9. CDR1 MRHNA and CDR2 SNTAGT come from the germline V gene. The CDR3 spans 14 residues. The CDR3 loop is CAIGTAQSTGELFF. CDR3 coding DNA: TGTGCCATAGGGACAGCCCAAAGCACCGGGGAGCTGTTTTTT.

CDR3 in amino acids: CASSPRQGARWETQYF. CDR3 bases: TGTGCCAGCAGCCCAAGACAGGGGGCGCGTTGGGAGACCCAGTACTTC. The chain combines TRBV12-3 or TRBV12-4 with TRBJ2-5; 10 bases align to TRBD1. CDR3 length: 16 amino acids. Trimming at V came to 6 bases and at J to 5 bases, leaving 12 bases not matched to a gene.

The rearrangement links TRBV20-1 to TRBJ1-2; TRBD1 might be the D (5 bases). The CDR3 is 13 amino acids. V gave up 4 bases and J gave up 12 bases, with 21 bases separating them. The germline gives CDR1 DFQATT, CDR2 SNEGSKA (reference sequence). CDR3 protein: CSATRPWGGLNTF. The CDR3 nucleotides are TGCAGTGCTACCCGCCCGTGGGGGGGATTGAACACCTTC.

This clonotype was seen ten or more times. This may be a read error, as it is one base from a much larger clone. The rearrangement links TRBV4-2 to TRBJ1-1; D unresolved. The V end lost 4 bases, the J end lost 3 bases, and 6 bases lay between the germline ends. This CDR3 contains 12 residues. The V gene's germline CDR1 is LGHNA and CDR2 YNFKEQ. The CDR3 DNA reads as TGTGCCAGCAGCCGGGAGGACACTGAAGCTTTCTTT. It is translated as CASSREDTEAFF.

The rearrangement joins TRBV5-1 to TRBJ1-3; D is unresolved. Germline V gives CDR1 SGHRS, CDR2 YFSETQ. Between the trimmed V and J ends, which lost 3 bases and 0 bases, there was a span of 10 bases. This CDR3 has 15 amino acids. CDR3 nucleotide sequence: TGCGCCAGCAGCTCCGACCGTTACTCTGGAAACACCATATATTTT. Translated: CASSSDRYSGNTIYF.

This clonotype was counted many times. J is TRBJ1-1 and V is TRBV12-3 or TRBV12-4; D not certain. Trimming cost V 6 bases and J 1 base, with 9 bases left between them. The CDR3 contains 13 residues. CDR3 amino acids: CASRLVPNTEAFF. Written as DNA, the CDR3 is TGTGCCAGCAGACTGGTACCGAACACTGAAGCTTTCTTT.

There are a few counts of this clonotype. The gene calls are TRBV28 and TRBJ2-5; D is undetermined. The CDR3 totals 16 residues. Germline V gene data show CDR1 as MDHEN and CDR2 as SYDVKM. V shed 2 bases and J shed 5 bases, with 18 bases lying between them. The CDR3 loop is CASSLADDIPRETQYF. CDR3 bases: TGTGCCAGCAGTTTAGCCGACGACATCCCGAGGGAGACCCAGTACTTC.

In its sample, this clonotype was seen many times. The chain combines TRBV2 with TRBJ2-5; D gene unclear. This CDR3 comprises 12 residues. Trimming removed 11 bases from V and 5 bases from J, with 15 bases in between. The germline V gene has CDR1 SNHLY and CDR2 FYNNEI. CDR3 residues: CAQAEVQETQYF. Here the CDR3 DNA reads TGTGCCCAAGCCGAGGTTCAGGAGACCCAGTACTTC.

This clonotype was detected ten times or more. The CDR3 protein is CASTPGRVGRHEQYF. In DNA form, the CDR3 reads TGTGCCAGCACCCCCGGGAGGGTAGGAAGGCACGAGCAGTACTTC. The gene calls are TRBV12-3 or TRBV12-4 and TRBJ2-7, with TRBD2 matching over 8 bases. The CDR3 runs 15 residues. The ends lost 7 bases at V and 5 bases at J; junction bases unmatched: 13.

This clonotype was counted ten times or more. The V gene is TRBV10-3, the J gene TRBJ1-1; D is possibly TRBD1 (6 bases). Looked up from germline, CDR1 is ENHRY and CDR2 is SYGVKD. This CDR3 spans 13 amino acids. The germline V and J ends were trimmed by 8 bases and 6 bases, with 16 bases remaining between them. The CDR3 region is CAIREENRAEAFF. DNA for the CDR3: TGTGCCATCCGAGAAGAGAACAGGGCTGAAGCTTTCTTT.

This clonotype was seen a handful of times. The chain recombines TRBV20-1 with TRBJ1-3; 9 positions match TRBD1. The V segment lost 5 bases and the J segment 1 base; nucleotides outside the gene matches: 12. Germline values: CDR1 DFQATT, CDR2 SNEGSKA (reference sequence). The CDR3 has 17 residues. The CDR3 here is CSARTGDRFSSGNTIYF. CDR3 nucleotides: TGCAGTGCTCGGACAGGGGATAGGTTTTCTTCTGGAAACACCATATATTTT.

At least ten counts were recorded for this clonotype. The gene calls are TRBV29-1 and TRBJ2-7; 13 nucleotides line up with TRBD2. Germline values: CDR1 SQVTM, CDR2 ANQGSEA. V dropped 6 bases and J dropped 1; count of bases not matched to a gene: 6. This CDR3 is 15 amino acids long. The CDR3 spells CSVAGTSGDSYEQYF. The CDR3 nucleotides read TGCAGCGTCGCCGGGACTAGCGGGGATTCCTACGAGCAGTACTTC.

CDR3 in DNA: TGTGCCAGCAGTTTCCGAACCACTGAAGCTTTCTTT. Its protein product is CASSFRTTEAFF. J is TRBJ1-1 and V is TRBV12-3 or TRBV12-4, with unresolved D. Trimming removed 3 bases from V and 4 bases from J, with 6 bases in between. This CDR3 has 12 amino acids.

This clonotype was observed at least ten times. The chain couples TRBV14 to TRBJ2-5, with D tentatively TRBD1 or TRBD2 (6 bases each). This CDR3 region has 14 residues. Germline V lookup: CDR1 SGHDN, CDR2 FVKESK. V gave up 4 bases and J gave up 4 bases, with 13 bases separating them. The CDR3 region is CASSLRRGPETQYF. Here the CDR3 DNA reads TGTGCCAGCAGCCTCAGACGGGGGCCAGAGACCCAGTACTTC.

This clonotype appeared many times. This rearrangement joins TRBV19 to TRBJ1-1; 7 positions match TRBD1. The V segment lost 5 bases and the J segment 4 bases; nucleotides outside the gene matches: 13. This CDR3 is built from 16 residues. Germline values: CDR1 LNHDA, CDR2 SQIVND (reference sequence). The CDR3 is CASSPLQGTVATEAFF. As DNA, the CDR3 is TGTGCCAGTAGTCCCCTACAGGGGACAGTTGCCACTGAAGCTTTCTTT.

This clonotype was seen repeatedly, ten times or more. The rearrangement uses TRBV6-1 and TRBJ1-5; D gene uncertain. With 1 base removed from V and 2 bases from J, the gap between germline ends came to 3 bases. CDR1 MNHNS and CDR2 SASEGT come from the germline V gene. CDR3 size: 13 residues. The CDR3 loop reads CASSEEGNQPQHF. CDR3 DNA: TGTGCCAGCAGTGAAGAGGGCAATCAGCCCCAGCATTTT.

This clonotype was seen ten or more times. The chain is built from TRBV10-3 and TRBJ1-2; 9 positions match TRBD1. The V and J ends lost 3 bases and 3 bases, in that order; junction bases with no gene match: 5. CDR1 ENHRY and CDR2 SYGVKD come from the germline V gene. The CDR3 extends over 15 amino acids. CDR3 loop: CAISELQGADYGYTF. The CDR3 DNA reads TGTGCCATCAGTGAACTACAGGGGGCTGACTATGGCTACACCTTC.

This clonotype was counted at least ten times. The rearrangement joins TRBV6-5 to TRBJ1-1; D is uncertain. The ends were cut back, 0 bases at V and 3 bases at J, with 8 bases in the middle. Per germline, CDR1 MNHEY and CDR2 SVGAGI. CDR3 length: 14 residues. This chain's CDR3 is CASSYSGVDTEAFF. The CDR3 DNA reads TGTGCCAGCAGTTACTCCGGGGTAGACACTGAAGCTTTCTTT.

This clonotype appeared many times. The V gene is TRBV6-5, the J gene TRBJ1-1; D unresolved. CDR3 length equals 13 residues. The V gene lost 5 bases and the J gene lost 8 bases, with 15 bases spanning the gap. CDR1 and CDR2 from the germline V gene are MNHEY and SVGAGI. In nucleotides, the CDR3 is TGTGCCAGCAGTCGGCACAAGTTTGGAGAAGCTTTCTTT. Protein sequence: CASSRHKFGEAFF.

This clonotype was seen just once. Compared with germline, one end of the junction differs, possibly owing to a read error. The chain combines TRBV10-3 with TRBJ1-5; TRBD1 matches at 7 bases. Germline lookup yields CDR1 ENHRY and CDR2 SYGVKD. The CDR3 contains 13 residues. The CDR3: CAISTGDPQAQHF. The CDR3 region has the DNA TGTGCCATCAGCACAGGGGACCCTCAGGCCCAGCATTTT.

This chain connects TRBV29-1 to TRBJ1-5, with D possibly being TRBD1 (6 bases). Germline CDR1 reads SQVTM; CDR2 reads ANQGSEA. The CDR3 is 14 amino acids. Trimming removed 8 bases at V and 3 bases at J, with 17 bases between. The CDR3 loop is CSSAWTVYNQPQHF. The CDR3 region has the DNA TGCAGCAGTGCCTGGACAGTGTACAATCAGCCCCAGCATTTT.

This clonotype was seen ten or more times. The chain joins TRBV5-4 to TRBJ2-5; 8 bases agree with TRBD2. This CDR3 is 14 amino acids long. V dropped 7 bases and J dropped 1; count of bases not matched to a gene: 6. CDR1 is SGHNT and CDR2 is YYREEE in the germline V gene (reference sequence). CDR3 amino acids: CASSGGGPQETQYF. CDR3 in DNA: TGTGCCAGCTCTGGCGGGGGGCCCCAAGAGACCCAGTACTTC.

In this sample, this clonotype turned up a few times. This chain connects TRBV20-1 to TRBJ2-5; D tentatively fits TRBD1 or TRBD2 (5 bases each). Trimming removed 3 bases from V and 3 bases from J, with 14 bases in between. Per the germline V gene, CDR1 is DFQATT and CDR2 is SNEGSKA (reference sequence). This CDR3 comprises 14 residues. As DNA, the CDR3 is TGCAGTGCTAGGTTCGGGACCCAAGAAGAGACCCAGTACTTC. Its translation: CSARFGTQEETQYF.

This clonotype was detected many times. V usage is TRBV6-1 and J usage is TRBJ1-1; no definite D call. The CDR3 sequence is 15 residues long. The germline V gene has CDR1 MNHNS and CDR2 SASEGT. Trimming removed 0 bases at V and 1 base at J, with 9 bases between. CDR3 protein: CASSEARQSNTEAFF. DNA for the CDR3: TGTGCCAGCAGTGAAGCGCGTCAGTCGAACACTGAAGCTTTCTTT.

This clonotype came up many times. The gene calls are TRBV12-3 or TRBV12-4 and TRBJ1-3; no reliable D call. CDR3 size: 16 residues. The V end lost 2 bases, the J end lost 1 base, and 12 bases lay between the germline ends. The CDR3 is CASSLSPQFSGNTIYF. DNA of the CDR3: TGTGCCAGCAGTTTATCGCCACAGTTTTCTGGAAACACCATATATTTT.